These T cell receptor beta chains were read from a single sample in a study of T cell responses to AZD1222 COVID-19 vaccine. Sequencing used immunoSEQ multiplex PCR; TCRdb keeps in-frame clones, though not all of them. The table lists around 110,000 clones, around nine tenths of them singletons. The sample in question was peripheral blood, obtained 28 days after the second AZD1222 dose. The receptors derive from an adult who received the AZD1222 COVID-19 vaccine. The CDR3 runs from the conserved cysteine through the conserved F or W. Where a row states a size, it is once, few, many or the class of an expanded clone; other rows omit it.

V gene	J gene	clone size	CDR3 protein
TRBV23-1	TRBJ1-2	.	CASSQSWEMDGYTF
TRBV6-2/TRBV6-3	TRBJ2-4	once	CASSYNGGGVAKNIQYF
TRBV5-1	TRBJ2-5	.	CASSLKAGYQETQYF
TRBV2	TRBJ2-1	.	CASSGGRGHNNEQFF
TRBV6-1	TRBJ2-7	.	CASSERGRGSGYEQYF
TRBV7-2	TRBJ2-3	once	CASSLAERDTQYF
TRBV12-2	TRBJ2-1	.	CASRLAPGRKNEQFF
TRBV19	TRBJ2-5	.	CASSIGTRGVETQYF
TRBV19	TRBJ2-7	.	CASSKAGGNYEQYF
TRBV4-2	TRBJ1-4	.	CASSPPWTANEKLFF
TRBV7-9	TRBJ2-1	.	CASSARQGAHYNEQFF
TRBV7-2	TRBJ2-7	.	CASSSPLMRQISYEQYF
TRBV20-1	TRBJ2-1	.	CSASTAWGGAIEQFF
TRBV29-1	TRBJ2-3	.	CSLEVLTDTQYF
TRBV4-3	TRBJ2-7	few	CASSQTTGVLNEQYF
TRBV4-1	TRBJ1-4	.	CASSQDATNEKLFF
TRBV27	TRBJ2-1	.	CASSVGSSYNEQFF
TRBV24-1	TRBJ2-7	.	CAIRSGLCEQYF
TRBV3-1/TRBV3-2	TRBJ2-7	once	CASSQGKAGEQYF
TRBV5-1	TRBJ1-4	.	CASSLQGEEKLFF
TRBV19	TRBJ1-5	.	CASSIATSQPQHF
TRBV7-9	TRBJ1-6	.	CASSYDRGLSPLHF